This T cell receptor (beta chain) came from a study of cytomegalovirus exposure and HLA in healthy donors (dated by TCRdb to between 2016 and 2019). General notes on the study: An earlier analysis of several hundred of the donors reported about 250 Gb of sequence data and approximately 110 million unique TCR beta sequences from about 200 million T cells. To study patterns of TCR occurrence, a later analysis re-analyzed previously published TCR beta repertoires from 700 or so donors and added high-resolution HLA genotyping. Every repertoire in the discovery cohort had been generated on one and the same sequencing platform. The number of typed donors differed by locus: about 629-630 for A, B, C, DRB1 and DQB1; approximately 540 for DQA1; around 580 for DPA1; and roughly 450 for DPB1. Roughly five DR-DQ haplotypes were treated as single units for association and clustering because of strong linkage in the cohort. About 300 gigabases of sequencing data and tens of millions of unique TCR sequences made up an early release that covered approximately 620 HLA-typed donors. Donor age, sex, ethnicity and CMV serostatus were compiled together with the repertoire data. Besides the first cohort of approximately 670 subjects, a separate validation cohort made up of around 120 different subjects was used. Among the 398 genotyped donors, approximately 76% belonged to the genetic ancestry cluster associated with self-reported Caucasian donors. In a later genetic analysis, genome-wide SNP genotypes for about 65% of the 666 donors were used, and that subset was treated as a discovery cohort. The study aimed to test whether cataloging public T cell receptors could reveal signatures of past pathogen exposure. To predict cytomegalovirus infection status, the study brought together high-throughput TCR immunosequencing, statistical association of individual TCRs with disease status, and machine learning. Both class I and class II loci were covered by HLA typing, at four-digit resolution. Among some 410 genotyped donors of the cohort, an average of approximately 240,000 unique TCR beta nucleotide sequences were sequenced per donor, roughly 20% of them non-productive. The study profiled the T cell repertoires of about 640 subjects by immunosequencing and related them to cytomegalovirus serostatus. The later analysis used no new phenotypic data to find candidate immune exposures, relying instead on TCR beta sequences and their occurrence across donors. To decide whether each TCR beta V gene segment behaved as functional or pseudogenic, an earlier analysis of some 580 of the donors relied on high-throughput TCR beta sequencing. Overall study results and their limits: The authors suggested that the approach could potentially be generalized to other disease states and immunological phenotypes. A further reported finding was that TCR beta sequences accurately predicted the HLA-A and HLA-B alleles for most subjects in the first cohort. Across donors, most TCR sequences were observed very rarely, whereas some public TCRs were present in many individuals. Most CMV-associated TCR beta chains appeared to be HLA-restricted in a later analysis, and the HLA associations seemed to be driven largely by CMV exposure. According to a later analysis, parvovirus B19, influenza, CMV and Epstein-Barr virus appeared linked to several top co-occurrence clusters. A total of 150 to 200 TCR beta chains were listed by the study as associated with cytomegalovirus. Cytomegalovirus status was reported to be diagnosed by the classifier with high specificity and sensitivity in both the original and validation cohorts. CMV serostatus was the only immune exposure information available for the cohort. Roughly uniform sequencing depth across donors was assumed in presence/absence analyses, although this assumption may not hold. The sequencing pipeline was judged likely to have produced a cluster of highly shared sequence variants as a technical artifact. Compared with the approximately 600-donor mean, donors in an Asian-associated ancestry cluster had fewer N-insertions in productive TCRs, according to a later genetic analysis. A later analysis associated 16,951 TCR beta sequences with specific HLA alleles at a false discovery rate of 0.05. In an earlier analysis of 500 to 650 of the donors, most TCR beta V segments appeared in productive rearrangements about 87% or about 30% of the time, broadly matching IMGT annotations. Compared with equally common non-associated chains, HLA-associated TCR beta chains in a later analysis were more clonally expanded and had lower generation probabilities. Because counts were too low, 15 or so rarely observed V segments, including chromosome 9 orphons, were excluded from the earlier analysis of under 650 of the donors. Only TCR beta chains were sequenced in this cohort, and the absence of alpha or paired-chain data limited detectable features. In a later analysis, the rate of TCR association differed among HLA loci, with DRB1 alleles having the most associated TCRs and HLA-C alleles having the fewest. Strong co-occurrence of HLA alleles, especially DR and DQ, made assigning TCR associations to individual alleles difficult. In vitro tests confirmed that a few of the cytomegalovirus-associated TCR beta chains recognize cytomegalovirus antigens. An association between a missense DCLRE1C variant and V-gene and J-gene trimming of TCR beta chains was found in a later genetic analysis and replicated in an independent cohort. Some IMGT-functional V segments, including TRBV6-2 and TRBV6-3, could not be told apart with the 87-base-pair reads, so those segments were excluded. Correlated functional status among segregating V segments might be attributable to linkage disequilibrium, but an unknown experimental factor could not be ruled out. HLA typing was unavailable for some donors at each locus, so association tests used only the typed subset.

The germline V gene provides CDR1 SGHNT and CDR2 YENEEA. V was cut back by 2 bases and J by 8 bases, leaving a gap of 10 bases between them. There are 13 amino acids in the CDR3, from cysteine to phenylalanine inclusive. Just the 39-base CDR3 DNA is kept, in frame starting at base 1. With respect to this clone: Its antigen remains unidentified. Nothing much larger sits one base from this clone, and base qualities are not available.

The cohort comprised around 700 healthy bone marrow donors. All cohort members were sampled while nominally healthy, although unrecorded immune exposures were likely present. The donor tested CMV seropositive, placing the donor among the 250 to 300 seropositive members of the cohort. A peripheral blood sample was collected from each donor, and TCR beta sequencing was performed on peripheral blood mononuclear cells. Genomic DNA was extracted from the blood cell samples with the Qiagen DNeasy Blood Extraction Kit. Library creation used the immunoSEQ multiplex PCR assay. A mixture of 60 forward primers for TCR Vbeta segments and 13 reverse primers for TCR Jbeta segments was used in the multiplex PCR. The CDR3 region of rearranged TCR beta genes was amplified from genomic DNA by a multiplex PCR assay. The amplified TCR beta libraries were sequenced on the Illumina HiSeq System as 87-base-pair reads. On the authors' methods: In a later analysis, tens of millions of unique TCR beta chains were counted across the 666 repertoires, and around 10 million of these chains were shared by at least two donors. To remove PCR and sequencing errors, raw reads were error-corrected and collapsed into unique sequences using a nearest-neighbor algorithm that merged closely related sequences. To assign V, D and J gene segments, CDR3 sequences were aligned to IMGT reference sequences. For a sequence to be retained, at least a six-nucleotide match to both a V gene segment and a J gene segment was required. A rearrangement counted as productive if the CDR3 had no stop codons and remained in frame with V and J, and every other rearrangement counted as non-productive. Following IMGT convention, CDR3 was defined as the stretch from the second conserved V-encoded cysteine to the conserved J-encoded phenylalanine. Sequences without an unambiguous match to a single V gene segment were excluded from the earlier analysis of several hundred of the donors. An earlier analysis of fewer than 750 of the donors classified V segments as functional when productive rearrangements were above 56.7% and as segregating when the standard deviation between donors was above 5%. A statistical classification framework was developed to diagnose cytomegalovirus status using the catalog of TCR beta chain sequences. In a later analysis, V and J genes were assigned by comparing TCR nucleotide sequences against IMGT/GENE-DB human TR gene sequences. Using the TCRdist pipeline, a later analysis assigned CDR3 sequences along with most-parsimonious VDJ recombination scenarios. In a later analysis, each TCR beta chain was defined by its CDR3 amino acid sequence together with its V-gene family, and reads lacking a unique V-gene family were excluded. As a way to deal with suspected cross-contamination and a sequencing artifact, a later analysis dropped over 550 nucleotide sequences that were highly shared and had low generation probability. In a later analysis, a clonal expansion index for each public chain was calculated from normalized within-repertoire ranks of inferred template counts. In a later analysis, generation probabilities were computed with a VDJ recombination model fitted to out-of-frame rearrangements, and the resulting probabilities were checked against IGoR. A later analysis scored TCR-TCR, TCR-HLA and TCR-CMV co-occurrence with hypergeometric tests, applying a repertoire-size bias correction to TCR pairs. In a later analysis, false discovery rates were estimated by permuting HLA or CMV assignments 20 times. In a later analysis, co-occurring TCRs were grouped using DBSCAN, with TCRdist sequence similarity added in when clustering inside HLA-allele-positive subsets. For co-occurrence clustering, repertoires with fewer than 30,000 or more than 120,000 public chains were excluded, along with a handful of repertoires with anomalous nucleotide sharing. As stored in TCRdb, this immuneACCESS dataset retains in-frame rearrangements with V and J assigned. A fraction of the clones does not appear; measured against another copy, unresolved V genes explain less than half of the discrepancy, and the remainder lacks a known reason. The DNA gave D and trimming, while V, J and clone size come from that table. The sample table shows over 120,000 clones, and around two thirds are seen once. Together, the top ten hold approximately 2.3% of the sample.

The rearrangement joined TRBV11-3 to TRBJ2-1; a weak D assignment points to TRBD1 (5 bases agree). The clonotype was recovered from a woman in her fifties or sixties in good health and CMV-seropositive. Material: PBMCs. The CDR3 reads CASSLPGADEQFF. Read as DNA, the sequence is TGTGCCAGCAGCTTACCTGGGGCCGATGAGCAGTTCTTC. The full variable domain, completed from the reference TRBV11-3 and TRBJ2-1 proteins outside the CDR3, reads EAGVVQSPRYKIIEKKQPVAFWCNPISGHNTLYWYLQNLGQGPELLIRYENEEAVDDSQLPKDRFSAERLKGVDSTLKIQPAELGDSAVYLCASSLPGADEQFFGPGTRLTVL.